This T cell receptor (beta chain) was captured by sequencing in a study of T cells in localized non-small cell lung cancer. CDR1 and CDR2 from the germline V gene are SGHVS and FNYEAQ. V was clipped by 2 bases and J by 6 bases; unmatched bases: 5. CDR3 length: 15 amino acids. Only in-frame clones appear in the TCRdb table, and some are missing; sequencing was by immunoSEQ multiplex PCR. This sample yields over a thousand clones, of which roughly 21% are seen a single time; about 30% belongs to the top ten. Whole-study results and caveats: With higher T cell density in blood came longer overall survival. Appearing in adjacent lung were a median about 50 of the top 100 tumor clones. The tumor had only one region sequenced, so heterogeneity remains possible.

This clone turned up a few times. Its antigen is still unknown. Sequenced here: normal lung tissue next to the tumor, sampled before any cancer treatment. V and J are TRBV7-6 and TRBJ2-2, with 8 bases aligning to TRBD2. This clonotype originated in a male donor aged 60 or over with stage I lung adenocarcinoma. In DNA form, the CDR3 reads TGTGCCAGCAGCTTATCGGGGGGGGCCCCCGGGGAGCTGTTTTTT. Translated, it gives CASSLSGGAPGELFF.